These 30 T cell receptor beta chains were all obtained from the same sample, sequenced in a study of T cell changes during pregnancy in multiple sclerosis (dated by TCRdb to about 2019). Receptor amplification or capture employed the immunoSEQ multiplex PCR assay. In its TCRdb copy, this immuneACCESS table keeps in-frame sequences only and misses some clones. Where compared with another copy, unresolved V genes explain less than half of these, and the others have no known cause. Recorded for this sample are 37,000 or so clones; approximately 94% of them occurred a single time. Over 1.5% of the sample rests with the top ten. Sequencing was performed on peripheral blood, taken in the third trimester of pregnancy. The receptors stem from a female donor with multiple sclerosis, enrolled in a pregnancy study.

The chain uses TRBV14 and TRBJ2-1, with TRBD2 matching 8 bases. The CDR3 spans 15 residues. J gave up 9 bases and V 4 bases, and 11 bases lay outside the gene matches. Germline V gene sequence: CDR1 SGHDN, CDR2 FVKESK. Written as DNA, the CDR3 is TGTGCCAGCAGCCCCTACGGGGCGGGGGGCGGTGAGCAGTTCTTC. Its translation is CASSPYGAGGGEQFF.

The chain combines TRBV30 with TRBJ1-4, with 7 bases identical to TRBD1. V gave up 6 bases and J gave up 5 bases; unmatched junction bases: 6. This CDR3 is 13 amino acids long. Germline lookup yields CDR1 GTSNPN and CDR2 SVGIG (reference sequence). The CDR3 nucleotides are TGTGCCTGCGGAACAGGGGTGAATGAAAAACTGTTTTTT. Amino acid sequence: CACGTGVNEKLFF.

The chain is built from TRBV28 and TRBJ1-6; D is uncertain. Germline CDR1 and CDR2: MDHEN and SYDVKM. Deletions cut 3 bases from V and 1 base from J, with 10 bases between. This CDR3 comprises 16 residues. The CDR3 is CASSFVRRSYNSPLHF. As DNA, the CDR3 is TGTGCCAGCAGTTTTGTTCGCAGGTCCTATAATTCACCCCTCCACTTT.

The rearrangement links TRBV9 to TRBJ1-4, with TRBD1 matching 10 bases. In germline, CDR1 is SGDLS, CDR2 YYNGEE. The junction had 5 bases not matched to a gene; V was cut back by 4 bases and J by 5 bases. This CDR3 region has 15 residues. CDR3 in amino acids: CASSLGTGENEKLFF. In DNA form, the CDR3 reads TGTGCCAGCAGCTTGGGGACAGGGGAAAATGAAAAACTGTTTTTT.

This clone appeared a single time. The V call is TRBV11-3, the J call TRBJ1-1; possibly TRBD1 for D (5 bases). Looked up from germline, CDR1 is SGHNT and CDR2 is YENEEA. The CDR3 has 16 residues. The V gene lost 0 bases and the J gene lost 0 bases, with 11 bases spanning the gap. CDR3 region: CASSLEGGHLNTEAFF. The CDR3 coding sequence is TGTGCCAGCAGCTTAGAGGGAGGACATTTGAACACTGAAGCTTTCTTT.

The CDR3 protein is CASSFPGQGGETQYF. CDR3 coding DNA: TGTGCCAGCAGTTTTCCGGGACAGGGGGGAGAGACCCAGTACTTC. The rearrangement joins TRBV28 to TRBJ2-5, with 11 bases fitting TRBD1. From germline, CDR1 is MDHEN and CDR2 SYDVKM. CDR3 size: 15 residues. The J segment lost 4 bases and the V segment lost 3 bases, leaving 4 bases of the junction unmatched.

The chain recombines TRBV7-8 with TRBJ2-3; D is uncertain. Germline lookup yields CDR1 SGHVS and CDR2 FQNEAQ. V lost 1 base, J lost 1 base, and 12 bases lay in between. The CDR3 is made up of 16 amino acids. The CDR3 is CASSLVGQSGTDTQYF. For the CDR3, the DNA is TGTGCCAGCAGCTTAGTTGGCCAATCCGGCACAGATACGCAGTATTTT.

The rearrangement links TRBV7-8 to TRBJ1-1; D is possibly TRBD1 (5 bases). Germline V lookup: CDR1 SGHVS, CDR2 FQNEAQ. This CDR3 region has 17 residues. Trimming took off 0 bases at V and 0 bases at J, with 14 bases between the two ends. The CDR3 DNA reads as TGTGCCAGCAGCTTAGCGAATGGAGGGGTAATGAACACTGAAGCTTTCTTT. As protein: CASSLANGGVMNTEAFF. The full variable domain, rest sourced from reference TRBV7-8 and TRBJ1-1, is GAGVSQSPRYKVAKRGQDVALRCDPISGHVSLFWYQQALGQGPEFLTYFQNEAQLDKSGLPSDRFFAERPEGSVSTLKIQRTQQEDSAVYLCASSLANGGVMNTEAFFGQGTRLTVV.

The rearrangement links TRBV12-5 to TRBJ2-2; no clear D. The CDR3 extends over 15 amino acids. Germline assignment: CDR1 LGHNT and CDR2 FRNRAP. Between the trimmed V and J ends, which lost 2 bases and 1 base, there was a span of 8 bases. The CDR3 region has the DNA TGTGCTAGTGGTTTGAGTGGGCGGAACACCGGGGAGCTGTTTTTT. This gives the protein CASGLSGRNTGELFF.

The genes are TRBV9 and TRBJ2-3; a possible D gene is TRBD1 (5 bases). The CDR3 covers 16 residues. V was trimmed by 4 bases and J by 0 bases, leaving 15 bases between them. Germline V gene data show CDR1 as SGDLS and CDR2 as YYNGEE. The CDR3 DNA follows: TGTGCCAGCAGCCAACAGGTGAACTTCAGCACAGATACGCAGTATTTT. This sequence encodes CASSQQVNFSTDTQYF.

The chain joins TRBV30 to TRBJ1-1, with TRBD1 matching 12 bases. Trimming removed 1 base from V and 7 bases from J; junction bases left unmatched: 7. CDR1 is GTSNPN and CDR2 is SVGIG in the germline V gene (reference sequence). The CDR3 covers 15 residues. The CDR3 DNA follows: TGTGCCTGGAGTGCCGGGACAGGGGGCGCGGATGAAGCTTTCTTT. Translated, it gives CAWSAGTGGADEAFF.

For the CDR3, the DNA is TGTGCCAGCAGCTTACAGGGATGGGCGAACACTGAAGCTTTCTTT. It codes for CASSLQGWANTEAFF. The rearrangement uses TRBV7-2 and TRBJ1-1; possible D gene TRBD1, 5 bases. The CDR3 extends over 15 amino acids. Germline CDR1 and CDR2: SGHTA and FQGNSA. V lost 2 bases to trimming and J lost 1 base, with 11 bases between them.

The chain is built from TRBV18 and TRBJ2-7, with D perhaps TRBD2 (5 bases). Trimming left V 6 bases short and J 6 bases short, with 12 bases between. The V gene's germline CDR1 is KGHSH and CDR2 LQKENI. The CDR3 runs 12 residues. CDR3 in amino acids: CASSPGLGEQYF. In DNA, the CDR3 is TGTGCCAGCTCGCCGGGGTTGGGCGAGCAGTACTTC. Filled out from reference TRBV18 and TRBJ2-7, the complete variable domain reads NAGVMQNPRHLVRRRGQEARLRCSPMKGHSHVYWYRQLPEEGLKFMVYLQKENIIDESGMPKERFSAEFPKEGPSILRIQQVVRGDSAAYFCASSPGLGEQYFGPGTRLTVT.

This clone was detected only once. This chain uses TRBV9 with TRBJ1-3; 9 bases line up with TRBD1. V trimming: 4 bases; J trimming: 4 bases; junction bases outside the gene matches: 6. The CDR3 totals 15 residues. Germline V gene sequence: CDR1 SGDLS, CDR2 YYNGEE. CDR3 nucleotide sequence: TGTGCCAGCAGCCCACAGGGGGCTATAGGAAACACCATATATTTT. This sequence encodes CASSPQGAIGNTIYF.

In its sample, this clone was seen once. J is TRBJ2-5 and V is TRBV10-3, with 15 bases matching TRBD2. CDR1 is ENHRY and CDR2 is SYGVKD in the germline V gene. CDR3 length: 16 residues. Here the CDR3 DNA reads TGTGCAAGCGGACTAGCGGGAGGGCAAGTCGGAGAGACCCAGTACTTC. As protein: CASGLAGGQVGETQYF.

This clone was observed a single time. The gene calls are TRBV7-6 and TRBJ1-1; D call uncertain. CDR3 length: 13 amino acids. The germline V and J ends were trimmed by 4 bases and 7 bases, with 13 bases remaining between them. Germline CDR1 is SGHVS and CDR2 is FNYEAQ. The chain's CDR3 is CASSSTAGIEAFF. As DNA, the CDR3 is TGTGCCAGCAGCTCAACGGCGGGGATTGAAGCTTTCTTT.

The gene calls are TRBV4-3 and TRBJ1-1; TRBD1 aligns across 8 bases. The trim removed 5 bases at V and 0 bases at J, leaving 8 bases unmatched. The length of the CDR3 is 16 residues. The germline V gene has CDR1 LGHNA and CDR2 YSLEER. CDR3 in DNA: TGCGCCAGCAGCGGCTGGACAGGGACTTTGAACACTGAAGCTTTCTTT. Translated: CASSGWTGTLNTEAFF.

V usage is TRBV5-4 and J usage is TRBJ2-7; 7 positions match TRBD1. The V gene end was trimmed by 4 bases and the J gene end by 6 bases; junction bases not matched to a gene: 4. CDR1 is SGHNT, CDR2 YYREEE, per germline (reference sequence). The CDR3 runs 12 residues. CDR3 residues: CASSGDSFEQYF. The DNA for the CDR3 is TGTGCCAGCAGCGGGGACAGCTTCGAGCAGTACTTC. Drawing the rest from reference TRBV5-4 and TRBJ2-7, the complete variable domain is ETGVTQSPTHLIKTRGQQVTLRCSSQSGHNTVSWYQQALGQGPQFIFQYYREEENGRGNFPPRFSGLQFPNYSSELNVNALELDDSALYLCASSGDSFEQYFGPGTRLTVT.

The chain carries TRBV15 and TRBJ1-5; 8 positions match TRBD1. The CDR3 spans 15 residues. Germline V lookup: CDR1 LNHNV, CDR2 YYDKDF (reference sequence). Trimming cost V 0 bases and J 6 bases; bases outside gene matches: 4. The CDR3 nucleotides are TGTGCCACCAGCAGAGATCCAGGGGGCGGTCAGCCCCAGCATTTT. Translating it yields CATSRDPGGGQPQHF.

This chain links TRBV21-1 with TRBJ2-3; the D call in the table, TRBD2, was not verified against the DNA. TRBV21-1 is given as a pseudogene. CDR3 length: 20 residues. CDR3 amino acids: CASSNLGLAERNSRTDTQYF. CDR3 DNA: TGTGCCAGCAGCAACCTCGGACTAGCGGAAAGAAACTCTCGCACAGATACGCAGTATTTT.

The chain links TRBV6-4 to TRBJ2-1; TRBD2 aligns across 8 bases. There are 17 residues in the CDR3. V gave up 0 bases and J gave up 1 base; unmatched junction bases: 5. The germline gives CDR1 MRHNA, CDR2 SNTAGT. The CDR3 bases are TGTGCCAGCAGTGACTCGGGGGCGGGAGGTTCCTACAATGAGCAGTTCTTC. Its translation is CASSDSGAGGSYNEQFF.

The chain uses TRBV5-4 and TRBJ2-1; TRBD1 agrees at 8 bases. Unmatched junction bases numbered 5, after V lost 2 bases and J lost 7 bases. CDR3 size: 14 residues. The germline V gene has CDR1 SGHNT and CDR2 YYREEE (reference sequence). CDR3 loop: CASSLGQGKNEQFF. The CDR3 bases are TGTGCCAGCAGCTTAGGACAGGGTAAGAATGAGCAGTTCTTC.

The V and J genes are TRBV5-1 and TRBJ1-2; D ambiguous. V was pared by 7 bases and J by 5 bases, with 18 bases between. Germline CDR1 and CDR2: SGHRS and YFSETQ. This CDR3 spans 14 amino acids. This chain's CDR3 is CASGLGTRNYGYTF. The CDR3 coding sequence is TGCGCCAGCGGTCTAGGTACCCGTAATTATGGCTACACCTTC.

This clone was found a few times. This chain uses TRBV4-2 with TRBJ1-6, with D perhaps matching TRBD1 (5 bases). The V gene lost 0 bases and the J gene lost 18 bases, with 15 bases spanning the gap. Germline V gives CDR1 LGHNA, CDR2 YNFKEQ. This CDR3 is 13 amino acids long. CDR3 coding DNA: TGTGCCAGCAGCCAAGATTCAGACAGCAAAACCCACTTT. Protein product: CASSQDSDSKTHF.

CDR3 in DNA: TGCACCAGCAGCCAGGACCATCGGGACTACGAGCAGTACTTC. Translation gives CTSSQDHRDYEQYF. The chain is built from TRBV1 and TRBJ2-7; TRBD2 is taken as the D call from the table, unchecked against the DNA. TRBV1 is shown as a pseudogene. The CDR3 loop spans 14 amino acids.

The J gene is TRBJ2-1, the V gene TRBV5-1, with TRBD1 matching over 7 bases. The germline CDR1 and CDR2 sequences are SGHRS and YFSETQ. V gave up 5 bases and J gave up 3 bases; unmatched junction bases: 5. CDR3 length equals 14 residues. The DNA for the CDR3 is TGCGCCAGCAGTGACAGGGTAAACTACAATGAGCAGTTCTTC. Translated, it gives CASSDRVNYNEQFF.

The J gene is TRBJ2-7, the V gene TRBV10-2; D not resolved. The CDR3 is made up of 12 amino acids. Germline V gene data show CDR1 as WSHSY and CDR2 as SAAADI. V was shortened by 5 bases and J by 2 bases, with 7 bases between the two germline ends. CDR3 sequence (DNA): TGCGCCAGCAGTTTCAAAACCTACGAGCAGTACTTC. Translated: CASSFKTYEQYF.

The chain employs TRBV13 and TRBJ2-2; a weak D match, TRBD2 (7 bases). This CDR3 spans 15 amino acids. Looked up from germline, CDR1 is PRHDT and CDR2 is FYEKMQ (reference sequence). The V and J ends lost 6 bases and 3 bases respectively, with 14 bases between them. CDR3 sequence: CASSNAGADTGELFF. CDR3 nucleotide sequence: TGTGCCAGCAGTAACGCGGGGGCCGACACCGGGGAGCTGTTTTTT.

CDR3 nucleotides: TGTGCCAGCAGCCCGAGGACTAGCGGGCTGGGGGAGCTGTTTTTT. Its translation: CASSPRTSGLGELFF. The V and J genes are TRBV7-9 and TRBJ2-2; 11 bases fit TRBD2. Germline CDR1 and CDR2: SEHNR and FQNEAQ (reference sequence). With 5 bases clipped from V and 8 bases from J, the junction kept 7 bases outside the gene matches. CDR3 length: 15 residues.

The CDR3 bases are TGCGCCAGCAGCTTGGGCCCTGAGACCTACGAGCAGTACTTC. It yields the protein CASSLGPETYEQYF. This chain uses TRBV5-1 with TRBJ2-7; no firm D call. This CDR3 has 14 amino acids. From germline, CDR1 is SGHRS and CDR2 YFSETQ. V was pared by 0 bases and J by 2 bases, with 9 bases between.